The rows below give T cell receptor beta chains drawn from one sample of a study of PD-1 blockade in classical Hodgkin lymphoma. Produced via immunoSEQ multiplex PCR; TCRdb's table is partial and in-frame only. Of about 24,000 clones in the sample, approximately 79% were seen once. The sample in question was peripheral blood mononuclear cells (PBMCs), obtained before the fourth cycle of nivolumab. The origin of the receptors is a human donor with classical Hodgkin lymphoma. Both conserved end residues are part of each CDR3. The D gene is left open where the match is weak. Some rows mark clone size as missing; the rest say once, few, many or name a class of expanded clone.

clone size,J gene,V gene,D gene,CDR3 DNA,CDR3 protein
.,TRBJ2-1,TRBV30,TRBD2,TGTGCCTGGCTAAGGCCCCGACTAGCTTGGGATGAGCAGTTCTTC,CAWLRPRLAWDEQFF
.,TRBJ2-7,TRBV6-6,.,TGTGCCAGCAGTTACCCAGCGCCTTCCTACGAGCAGTACTTC,CASSYPAPSYEQYF
.,TRBJ2-7,TRBV4-1,.,TGCGCCAGCAGCCAACGCGGAGGGGACTACGAGCAGTACTTC,CASSQRGGDYEQYF
.,TRBJ1-2,TRBV5-6,TRBD1,TGTGCCAGCAATGGAGGGGGCGACGGCTACACCTTC,CASNGGGDGYTF
.,TRBJ1-2,TRBV11-2,.,TGTGCCAGCAGCCACATCCGGGGAGGGCTAATAAGCTATGGCTACACCTTC,CASSHIRGGLISYGYTF
.,TRBJ1-2,TRBV6-1,.,TGTGCCAGCAGTGAGGAGGGGAGGTCTGGCTACACCTTC,CASSEEGRSGYTF
.,TRBJ1-1,TRBV7-2,.,TGTGCCAGCAGCTTAGGGGGGTCGGACACTGAAGCTTTCTTT,CASSLGGSDTEAFF
.,TRBJ1-2,TRBV9,.,TGTGCCAGCAGCGTAGAAAGCCATACTGGATATGGCTACACCTTC,CASSVESHTGYGYTF
.,TRBJ2-1,TRBV27,TRBD2,TGTGCCAGCAGCCCAGGGACTAGCGGGTACAATGAGCAGTTCTTC,CASSPGTSGYNEQFF
few,TRBJ2-2,TRBV7-9,.,TGTGCCAGCAGCCCCACCGGGGAGCTGTTTTTT,CASSPTGELFF
.,TRBJ1-5,TRBV12-5,.,TGTGCTAGTGGTTTGTCGGGATTCTCAGGTCAGCCCCAGCATTTT,CASGLSGFSGQPQHF
.,TRBJ2-5,TRBV2,.,TGTGCCAGCAGTGAAGCTAGGGGCTTATGGGAGACCCAGTACTTC,CASSEARGLWETQYF
.,TRBJ2-7,TRBV7-2,TRBD1,TGTGCCAGCAGCTTAGCGGGACAGGTCCGTTACGAGCAGTACTTC,CASSLAGQVRYEQYF
.,TRBJ2-5,TRBV5-6,TRBD2,TGTGCCAGCAGCTTACTAGCGAAGCTCGAGACCCAGTACTTC,CASSLLAKLETQYF
.,TRBJ1-5,TRBV18,TRBD1,TGTGCCAGCTCCCTGGAGGTTGGACAGGGGATGGGTCAGCCCCAGCATTTT,CASSLEVGQGMGQPQHF
.,TRBJ1-2,TRBV7-9,.,TGTGCCAGCAGCGCCCGGGACGCGAGTATATGGTCCTATGGCTACACCTTC,CASSARDASIWSYGYTF
.,TRBJ1-2,TRBV25-1,.,TGTGCCAGCAGTCAAGGGGTTGGCTACACCTTC,CASSQGVGYTF
.,TRBJ2-1,TRBV27,TRBD1,TGTGCCAGCAGTCCGGGGACAGGGCCCTCCTACTACAATGAGCAGTTCTTC,CASSPGTGPSYYNEQFF
few,TRBJ1-2,TRBV5-6,.,TGTGCCAGCAGCTTGATGGGTCCACCCCAAGGGGGCTACACCTTC,CASSLMGPPQGGYTF
few,TRBJ2-1,TRBV27,.,TGTGCCAGCAGTGCCTCAACACAGGGCATTGGGCAGTTCTTC,CASSASTQGIGQFF
.,TRBJ2-5,TRBV19,TRBD2,TGTGCCAGTACCCTAGCGGGGGGGCTCGGAGAGACCCAGTACTTC,CASTLAGGLGETQYF
.,TRBJ2-1,TRBV28,.,TGTGCCAGCAGTTTAGAAGGCTCCTACAATGAGCAGTTCTTC,CASSLEGSYNEQFF
.,TRBJ2-7,TRBV7-9,.,TGTGCCAGCACCCCTCGTACGGGTGTCGAGCAGTACTTC,CASTPRTGVEQYF
.,TRBJ1-2,TRBV29-1,TRBD1,TGCAGCGTAAGGACAGGGGGCGATAAAGGCTACACCTTC,CSVRTGGDKGYTF
few,TRBJ1-2,TRBV29-1,.,TGCAGCGCCGACAGCGATGGCTACACCTTC,CSADSDGYTF
.,TRBJ2-1,TRBV27,TRBD2,TGTGCCAGCAGTTTATTGGCGCTAGCGGGAAGGGGGAATGAGCAGTTCTTC,CASSLLALAGRGNEQFF
.,TRBJ1-3,TRBV6-6,.,TGTGCCAGCAGTTACAAAACTGCAGGAAACACCATATATTTT,CASSYKTAGNTIYF
.,TRBJ2-5,TRBV7-2,TRBD2,TGTGCCTCTCCCCCGACTAGCGCACACCAAGAGACCCAGTACTTC,CASPPTSAHQETQYF
.,TRBJ2-3,TRBV7-6,.,TGTGCCAGCAGCTTAGGCGGAGGGAGTAGGACAGATACGCAGTATTTT,CASSLGGGSRTDTQYF
.,TRBJ2-1,TRBV6-6,.,TGTGCCAGCAGTTCGGGACCCTACTATCACAATGAGCAGTTCTTC,CASSSGPYYHNEQFF
.,TRBJ2-5,TRBV28,.,TGTGCCAGCAGTTTATTTTCGCCACAAGAGACCCAGTACTTC,CASSLFSPQETQYF
.,TRBJ2-7,TRBV5-6,TRBD1,TGTGCCAGCAGCTTGGGTCCCGACAGGGAGTACGAGCAGTACTTC,CASSLGPDREYEQYF
.,TRBJ2-1,TRBV27,TRBD2,TGTGCCAGCAGTTTTGGACTAGCAGACAATGAGCAGTTCTTC,CASSFGLADNEQFF
.,TRBJ2-3,TRBV15,.,TGTGCCACCAGCAGAGATCTTCCCCCAGATACGCAGTATTTT,CATSRDLPPDTQYF
.,TRBJ2-2,TRBV7-9,.,TGTGCCAGCAGCTCTTACAGTTCTCACTTAACCGGGGAGCTGTTTTTT,CASSSYSSHLTGELFF
.,TRBJ2-3,TRBV9,TRBD1,TGTGCCAGCAGCGTAGCGCTTAGGACAGGCGGCACAGATACGCAGTATTTT,CASSVALRTGGTDTQYF
.,TRBJ2-7,TRBV5-1,TRBD1,TGCGCCAGCAGGGGGACAGGGCCCTACGAGCAGTACTTC,CASRGTGPYEQYF
.,TRBJ2-7,TRBV12-5,.,TGTGCTAGTGGTAGAAATTCCTACGAGCAGTACTTC,CASGRNSYEQYF
.,TRBJ1-2,TRBV29-1,.,TGCAGCGTTTTCTCCGGGGATCCCAACTATGGCTACACCTTC,CSVFSGDPNYGYTF
.,TRBJ2-7,TRBV13,.,TGTGCCAGCAGCTTAGGGGGCCCCTACGAGCAGTACTTC,CASSLGGPYEQYF
once,TRBJ2-2,TRBV6-5,.,TGTGCCACCACTCCGACAGCGAACACCGGGGAGCTGTTTTTT,CATTPTANTGELFF
.,TRBJ2-5,TRBV6-1,.,TGTGCCAGCAGCGAAGCTGGAGGTAGCCAAGAGACCCAGTACTTC,CASSEAGGSQETQYF
.,TRBJ2-7,TRBV11-2,.,TGTGCCAGCAGCCGAAGGTCTGCGGGAAACACCTACGAGCAGTACTTC,CASSRRSAGNTYEQYF
.,TRBJ2-1,TRBV7-2,TRBD2,TGTGCCAGCAGCTTATGGGGCGGGGGAGGTTACAATGAGCAGTTCTTC,CASSLWGGGGYNEQFF
few,TRBJ2-1,TRBV6-5,.,TGTGCCAGCAGTTACAGCAGGGGTTCCTACAATGAGCAGTTCTTC,CASSYSRGSYNEQFF
.,TRBJ2-3,TRBV7-3,TRBD2,TGTGCCAGCAGCTTTAGCGGGAGCACAGATACGCAGTATTTT,CASSFSGSTDTQYF
.,TRBJ1-2,TRBV21-1,.,TGTGCCAGCAGCACGGGGGACAGGGGGAATGGCTACACCTTC,CASSTGDRGNGYTF